This entry lists 28 T cell receptor beta chains sequenced from one sample in a study of early T cells in non-severe SARS-CoV-2 infection. TCRdb called the 5' RACE reads again in MiXCR, with one record for every CDR3 protein. The sample includes roughly 90,000 distinct CDR3 sequences, about 14% of them seen just once. Sequenced: whole blood. The receptors derive from an adult who was a healthcare worker with PCR-confirmed SARS-CoV-2 infection or an uninfected control (not recorded which).

This clonotype has at least ten counts. The chain has TRBV28 and TRBJ2-5; TRBD1 matches 7 bases. Germline V gene sequence: CDR1 MDHEN, CDR2 SYDVKM. J was trimmed by 5 bases and V by 11 bases; bases with no gene match: 11. The CDR3 sequence is 13 residues long. Here the CDR3 reads CAARWTGSETQYF. The CDR3 DNA sequence: TGTGCCGCGAGGTGGACAGGCTCCGAGACCCAGTACTTC.

V usage is TRBV5-1 and J usage is TRBJ1-5; possible D gene TRBD1, 5 bases. Germline V gene data show CDR1 as SGHRS and CDR2 as YFSETQ. Trimming cost V 5 bases and J 0 bases, with 12 bases left between them. The CDR3 consists of 15 residues. The CDR3 is CASSPITGSNQPQHF. The CDR3 DNA follows: TGCGCCAGCAGTCCCATCACAGGTAGCAATCAGCCCCAGCATTTT.

This clonotype appeared a few times. This chain links TRBV5-1 with TRBJ2-3, with D uncertain. CDR1 is SGHRS, CDR2 YFSETQ, per germline. With 5 bases removed from V and 0 bases from J, the gap between germline ends came to 16 bases. There are 16 residues in the CDR3. In DNA, the CDR3 is TGCGCCAGCAGTCCCCACACGATTACGAGCACAGATACGCAGTATTTT. This encodes CASSPHTITSTDTQYF.

This clonotype has a count of ten or more. The V and J genes are TRBV20-1 and TRBJ1-4; D might be TRBD1 (5 bases). The germline V gene encodes CDR1 DFQATT and CDR2 SNEGSKA (reference sequence). The CDR3 loop spans 21 amino acids. The V end lost 0 bases, the J end lost 0 bases, and 26 bases lay between the germline ends. The CDR3 DNA is TGCAGTGCTAGAGATCTCGTGGCGGGGGGGTTTACCGGTGCAACTAATGAAAAACTGTTTTTT. Encoded protein: CSARDLVAGGFTGATNEKLFF.

At least ten counts were recorded for this clonotype. The chain couples TRBV5-1 to TRBJ2-7, with TRBD1 identical over 10 bases. CDR1 and CDR2 (germline): SGHRS, YFSETQ. The CDR3 totals 15 residues. V shed 0 bases and J 3 bases; nucleotides not matched to a gene: 3. The CDR3 sequence is CASSLGRDRGYEQYF. In nucleotides, the CDR3 is TGCGCCAGCAGCTTGGGCCGGGACAGGGGCTACGAGCAGTACTTC.

This clonotype was detected only a few times. J is TRBJ1-5 and V is TRBV2, with D possibly TRBD1 on 5 matching bases. Per germline, CDR1 SNHLY and CDR2 FYNNEI. CDR3 length equals 15 residues. Between the trimmed V and J ends, which lost 4 bases and 0 bases, there was a span of 10 bases. CDR3 bases: TGTGCCAGCAGTGGGGACCAGTATAGCAATCAGCCCCAGCATTTT. Amino acids: CASSGDQYSNQPQHF.

V gene TRBV4-2 combines with J gene TRBJ1-5, with 11 bases lining up with TRBD1. V was pared by 0 bases and J by 6 bases, with 4 bases of the junction left unmatched. The CDR3 sequence is 16 residues long. Per the germline V gene, CDR1 is LGHNA and CDR2 is YNFKEQ. The CDR3 loop reads CASSQDGQGAFQPQHF. CDR3 nucleotide sequence: TGTGCCAGCAGCCAAGACGGACAGGGGGCTTTTCAGCCCCAGCATTTT.

V gene TRBV6-5 combines with J gene TRBJ2-1, with D possibly TRBD1 on 6 matching bases. With 0 bases removed from V and 1 base from J, the gap between germline ends came to 16 bases. The length of the CDR3 is 18 residues. The germline CDR1 and CDR2 sequences are MNHEY and SVGAGI. CDR3 DNA: TGTGCCAGCAGTTACTCTTACATAGGGGGTGGGTCCTACAATGAGCAGTTCTTC. Translation: CASSYSYIGGGSYNEQFF.

The chain carries TRBV9 and TRBJ2-2; 8 bases align to TRBD2. Trimming at V came to 4 bases and at J to 4 bases, leaving 9 bases not matched to a gene. The CDR3 contains 16 residues. CDR1 SGDLS and CDR2 YYNGEE come from the germline V gene. CDR3 loop: CASSPRGAGATGELFF. CDR3 DNA sequence: TGTGCCAGCAGCCCCCGAGGAGCGGGGGCCACCGGGGAGCTGTTTTTT. Complete variable domain (other parts from reference TRBV9 and TRBJ2-2): DSGVTQTPKHLITATGQRVTLRCSPRSGDLSVYWYQQSLDQGLQFLIQYYNGEERAKGNILERFSAQQFPDLHSELNLSSLELGDSALYFCASSPRGAGATGELFFGEGSRLTVL.

The chain carries TRBV13 and TRBJ2-7, with 9 bases lining up with TRBD2. The J segment lost 6 bases and the V segment lost 2 bases, leaving 8 bases of the junction unmatched. From germline, CDR1 is PRHDT and CDR2 FYEKMQ (reference sequence). The CDR3 is made up of 15 amino acids. Written as DNA, the CDR3 is TGTGCCAGCAGCTTACGCTCTAGCGGGGTTTCCGAGCAGTACTTC. This gives the protein CASSLRSSGVSEQYF. The full variable domain, completed using reference TRBV13 and TRBJ2-7, is AAGVIQSPRHLIKEKRETATLKCYPIPRHDTVYWYQQGPGQDPQFLISFYEKMQSDKGSIPDRFSAQQFSDYHSELNMSSLELGDSALYFCASSLRSSGVSEQYFGPGTRLTVT.

The sample holds a few counts of this clonotype. CDR3 in amino acids: CASSLARLQDTQYF. DNA for the CDR3: TGCGCCAGCAGCTTGGCCCGTCTCCAAGATACGCAGTATTTT. This sequence joins TRBV5-1 and TRBJ2-3, with D unclear. Per the germline V gene, CDR1 is SGHRS and CDR2 is YFSETQ. The length of the CDR3 is 14 residues. The V and J ends lost 0 bases and 5 bases respectively, with 10 bases between them.

This clonotype is a singleton in its sample. The V and J genes are TRBV29-1 and TRBJ2-2, with TRBD2 identical over 7 bases. The V gene end was trimmed by 6 bases and the J gene end by 3 bases; junction bases not matched to a gene: 7. The CDR3 has 14 amino acids. From germline, CDR1 is SQVTM and CDR2 ANQGSEA. CDR3 nucleotides: TGCAGCGTGATCGGGGGGTCCCACACCGGGGAGCTGTTTTTT. Amino acids: CSVIGGSHTGELFF.

This clonotype appeared many times. The rearrangement links TRBV4-1 to TRBJ2-5; unclear D gene. Germline V gives CDR1 MGHRA, CDR2 YSYEKL. Trimming shortened V by 2 bases and J by 1 base, and 2 bases separated the two germline ends. The CDR3 loop spans 12 amino acids. The CDR3 here is CASSQPQETQYF. The DNA for the CDR3 is TGCGCCAGCAGCCAACCCCAAGAGACCCAGTACTTC.

This chain uses TRBV3-1 with TRBJ2-7; D is unclear. V lost 5 bases, J lost 2 bases, and 10 bases lay in between. Germline V gene data show CDR1 as LGHDT and CDR2 as YNNKEL (reference sequence). This CDR3 contains 13 residues. The CDR3: CASSAETAYEQYF. The DNA for the CDR3 is TGTGCCAGCAGCGCAGAAACAGCCTACGAGCAGTACTTC.

This clonotype has a count of ten or more. The J gene is TRBJ2-4, the V gene TRBV27; TRBD2 aligns across 12 bases. V was clipped by 0 bases and J by 2 bases; unmatched bases: 2. CDR3 size: 17 residues. Looked up from germline, CDR1 is MNHEY and CDR2 is SMNVEV (reference sequence). The CDR3 DNA reads as TGTGCCAGCAGTTTATCCCTAGCGGGGGGGACCAAAAACATTCAGTACTTC. This sequence encodes CASSLSLAGGTKNIQYF.

In DNA, the CDR3 is TGTGCCAGCAGCCAAGGGACAGGCGCTCCCAGGGAAGCTTTCTTT. Translating it yields CASSQGTGAPREAFF. The J gene is TRBJ1-1, the V gene TRBV11-1, with 8 bases that match TRBD1. The CDR3 sequence is 15 residues long. The V gene end was trimmed by 5 bases and the J gene end by 8 bases; junction bases not matched to a gene: 13. CDR1 is SGHAT and CDR2 is FQDESV in the germline V gene (reference sequence).

The gene calls are TRBV7-8 and TRBJ2-3; D possibly corresponds to TRBD1 (6 bases). CDR1 is SGHVS, CDR2 FQNEAQ, per germline. CDR3 length: 15 amino acids. Trimming took off 5 bases at V and 0 bases at J, with 12 bases between the two ends. The CDR3 region has the DNA TGTGCCAGCAGCGCACAGGGACAAAGCACAGATACGCAGTATTTT. It codes for CASSAQGQSTDTQYF.

The rearrangement links TRBV5-8 to TRBJ1-4; D gene unclear. CDR1 is SGHTS and CDR2 is YDEGEE in the germline V gene. V was shortened by 0 bases and J by 6 bases, with 18 bases between the two germline ends. This CDR3 is built from 17 residues. DNA of the CDR3: TGTGCCAGCAGCTTGGGAGATGGCAGCCCCTATTATGAAAAACTGTTTTTT. It yields the protein CASSLGDGSPYYEKLFF.

This clonotype was seen only a few times. This chain connects TRBV7-8 to TRBJ2-5; TRBD2 agrees at 11 bases. The CDR3 runs to 20 residues. V gave up 2 bases and J gave up 0 bases; unmatched junction bases: 14. Germline CDR1 and CDR2: SGHVS and FQNEAQ. In nucleotides, the CDR3 is TGTGCCAGCAGCTTAAACTCTGCATCTAGCGGGGGGCCGAACCAAGAGACCCAGTACTTC. Its protein product is CASSLNSASSGGPNQETQYF.

This clonotype was counted a few times. The genes are TRBV6-2 or TRBV6-3 and TRBJ1-5; D might be TRBD1 (6 bases). V shed 0 bases and J shed 0 bases, with 24 bases lying between them. The germline CDR1 and CDR2 sequences are MNHEY and SVGEGT. The CDR3 sequence is 21 residues long. CDR3 amino acids: CASSYSNHRQVEWNSNQPQHF. The CDR3 nucleotides are TGTGCCAGCAGTTACTCGAACCACCGACAGGTCGAATGGAATAGCAATCAGCCCCAGCATTTT.

At least ten counts were recorded for this clonotype. The V call is TRBV14, the J call TRBJ1-1; 7 bases are shared with TRBD1. J was trimmed by 1 base and V by 4 bases; bases with no gene match: 0. Germline CDR1 reads SGHDN; CDR2 reads FVKESK. The CDR3 has 13 residues. The CDR3 sequence: CASSRDRNTEAFF. CDR3 nucleotides: TGTGCCAGCAGCCGGGACAGGAACACTGAAGCTTTCTTT.

This clonotype has at least ten counts. The V gene is TRBV9, the J gene TRBJ2-4; the D is unclear. CDR3 length equals 14 residues. The V gene lost 4 bases and the J gene lost 0 bases, with 8 bases spanning the gap. Per germline, CDR1 SGDLS and CDR2 YYNGEE. The CDR3 DNA follows: TGTGCCAGCAGCCAATCGGCAGCCAAAAACATTCAGTACTTC. It yields the protein CASSQSAAKNIQYF.

This clonotype was found a few times. This sequence joins TRBV4-1 and TRBJ1-4; D ambiguous. Germline V gives CDR1 MGHRA, CDR2 YSYEKL. The CDR3 has 16 residues. Trimming left V 4 bases short and J 10 bases short, with 22 bases between. The CDR3 spells CASSRETKIGMGKLFF. DNA of the CDR3: TGCGCCAGCAGCCGAGAGACAAAGATTGGGATGGGAAAACTGTTTTTT.

This clonotype was observed a few times. The chain employs TRBV3-1 and TRBJ2-3; 11 nucleotides line up with TRBD2. V lost 0 bases and J lost 6; bases outside the gene matches: 11. Germline V gives CDR1 LGHDT, CDR2 YNNKEL (reference sequence). The CDR3 sequence is 18 residues long. The CDR3 protein is CASSQDQKGLAVLDTQYF. CDR3 DNA: TGTGCCAGCAGCCAAGATCAAAAGGGACTAGCGGTCCTCGATACGCAGTATTTT.

V and J are TRBV12-3 or TRBV12-4 and TRBJ2-1, with D perhaps TRBD1 or TRBD2 (5 bases each). The CDR3 contains 13 residues. V was shortened by 10 bases and J by 8 bases, with 18 bases between the two germline ends. The DNA for the CDR3 is TGTGCCACTAGCTCCGGAAGGGGCGATGAGCAGTTCTTC. Its translation: CATSSGRGDEQFF.

The V gene is TRBV12-3 or TRBV12-4, the J gene TRBJ2-5; TRBD1 matches at 7 bases. J was trimmed by 6 bases and V by 7 bases; bases with no gene match: 11. This CDR3 contains 14 residues. In DNA, the CDR3 is TGTGCCAGCACCCAGACTCCCAGGGGGAAGACCCAGTACTTC. Amino acid sequence: CASTQTPRGKTQYF.

This clonotype occurred a few times. The chain carries TRBV11-2 and TRBJ2-7; 8 positions agree with TRBD1. Germline CDR1 reads SGHAT; CDR2 reads FQNNGV. V lost 5 bases to trimming and J lost 3 bases; unmatched junction nucleotides: 18. The CDR3 covers 18 residues. The CDR3, as DNA: TGTGCCAGCAGCGCCCGTCCCGGGACAGGATCCGGCATCTACGAGCAGTACTTC. It codes for CASSARPGTGSGIYEQYF.

The J gene is TRBJ1-1, the V gene TRBV14; D ambiguous. Trimming took off 6 bases at V and 0 bases at J, with 8 bases between the two ends. CDR1 is SGHDN and CDR2 is FVKESK in the germline V gene. This CDR3 is 13 amino acids long. CDR3 in amino acids: CASRSQLNTEAFF. In DNA form, the CDR3 reads TGTGCCAGCAGGTCACAGTTGAACACTGAAGCTTTCTTT. Full variable domain (rest looked up from reference TRBV14 and TRBJ1-1): EAGVTQFPSHSVIEKGQTVTLRCDPISGHDNLYWYRRVMGKEIKFLLHFVKESKQDESGMPNNRFLAERTGGTYSTLKVQPAELEDSGVYFCASRSQLNTEAFFGQGTRLTVV.